One sample yielded the 6 T cell receptor beta chains listed below, sequenced in a study of multiple sclerosis patients with progressive multifocal leukoencephalopathy (dated by TCRdb to the late 2010s). The library was prepared using the immunoSEQ multiplex PCR assay. TCRdb holds this immuneACCESS table with in-frame rearrangements only. Some clones are missing; in checked studies, unresolved V genes explain under half, and the rest has no known cause. For this sample the table gives roughly 28,000 clones, of which approximately 90% were detected only once. Of the sample, around 0.96% falls within the top ten clones. The sample's time point label, decoded: before natalizumab initiation. The material sequenced was PBMCs. The receptors were gathered from a human donor with multiple sclerosis.

This rearrangement joins TRBV19 to TRBJ2-3; D is ambiguous. V was clipped by 3 bases and J by 2 bases, with 9 bases between them. The CDR3 is made up of 14 amino acids. Germline V gene lookup returns CDR1 LNHDA and CDR2 SQIVND (reference sequence). CDR3 nucleotide sequence: TGTGCCAGTAGTATTGACGCGTACACAGATACGCAGTATTTT. As protein: CASSIDAYTDTQYF.

Here the CDR3 reads CASSRGQANQPQHF. Here the CDR3 DNA reads TGTGCCAGCAGCCGGGGACAGGCGAATCAGCCCCAGCATTTT. The gene calls are TRBV16 and TRBJ1-5; 8 nucleotides line up with TRBD1. Germline values: CDR1 KGHSY, CDR2 FQNENV. This CDR3 contains 14 residues. V dropped 4 bases and J dropped 4; count of bases not matched to a gene: 3.

CDR3: CASSWGRRTANSPLHF. The CDR3 region has the DNA TGTGCCAGCAGCTGGGGGAGGCGGACGGCTAATTCACCCCTCCACTTT. The chain recombines TRBV5-6 with TRBJ1-6; a possible D gene is TRBD1 (5 bases). This CDR3 comprises 16 residues. V was trimmed by 3 bases and J by 6 bases, leaving 16 bases between them. Germline CDR1 is SGHDT and CDR2 is YYEEEE.

CDR3: CASSLSPGTGSYEQYF. As DNA, the CDR3 is TGCGCCAGCAGCTTGTCTCCCGGGACAGGGAGCTACGAGCAGTACTTC. This sequence joins TRBV5-1 and TRBJ2-7; the match to TRBD1 covers 9 bases. The germline gives CDR1 SGHRS, CDR2 YFSETQ. CDR3 length: 16 residues. Germline trimming cut 1 base from V and 3 bases from J; bases unmatched to any gene: 8. The full variable domain, in which reference TRBV5-1 and TRBJ2-7 provide the parts outside the CDR3, is KAGVTQTPRYLIKTRGQQVTLSCSPISGHRSVSWYQQTPGQGLQFLFEYFSETQRNKGNFPGRFSGRQFSNSRSEMNVSTLELGDSALYLCASSLSPGTGSYEQYFGPGTRLTVT.

The CDR3 DNA reads TGTGCCAGCAGCTTAGAACTCGTGGGCACCGGGGAGCTGTTTTTT. This sequence encodes CASSLELVGTGELFF. V gene TRBV11-2 combines with J gene TRBJ2-2, with D unclear. The CDR3 is made up of 15 amino acids. The V and J ends lost 0 bases and 4 bases respectively, with 9 bases between them. The germline V gene has CDR1 SGHAT and CDR2 FQNNGV.

V gene TRBV18 combines with J gene TRBJ1-6, with D possibly TRBD1 on 5 matching bases. There are 16 residues in the CDR3. Germline V CDR1 and CDR2: KGHSH, LQKENI. The V and J ends lost 0 bases and 10 bases respectively, with 16 bases between them. CDR3 in amino acids: CASSPPRQGFRSPLHF. The CDR3 bases are TGTGCCAGCTCACCACCACGGCAGGGTTTCAGGTCACCCCTCCACTTT.